This T cell receptor (beta chain) came from a study of blood T cell repertoires in COVID-19. On the study more broadly: Researchers got acute and convalescent COVID-19 samples from the United States, Italy and Spain.

Seattle-derived patients entered the study during active infection and were followed longitudinally. Profiling relied on immunoSEQ multiplex PCR, and the TCRdb table lists in-frame clones only, not all of them. The sample has tens of thousands of clones; roughly 90% are singletons. This clone showed up just a few times. From germline, CDR1 is MNHNY and CDR2 SVGAGI (reference sequence). This CDR3 contains 12 residues. J lost 8 bases, V lost 6 bases, and 2 bases had no gene match. Specimen: peripheral blood. The V and J genes are TRBV6-6 and TRBJ1-1, with TRBD1 matching 11 bases. This receptor was taken from a man between 45 and 60 years old with COVID-19, enrolled during active disease. The chain's CDR3 is CASSRDRGEAFF. CDR3 nucleotides: TGTGCCAGCAGCCGGGACAGGGGGGAAGCTTTCTTT.